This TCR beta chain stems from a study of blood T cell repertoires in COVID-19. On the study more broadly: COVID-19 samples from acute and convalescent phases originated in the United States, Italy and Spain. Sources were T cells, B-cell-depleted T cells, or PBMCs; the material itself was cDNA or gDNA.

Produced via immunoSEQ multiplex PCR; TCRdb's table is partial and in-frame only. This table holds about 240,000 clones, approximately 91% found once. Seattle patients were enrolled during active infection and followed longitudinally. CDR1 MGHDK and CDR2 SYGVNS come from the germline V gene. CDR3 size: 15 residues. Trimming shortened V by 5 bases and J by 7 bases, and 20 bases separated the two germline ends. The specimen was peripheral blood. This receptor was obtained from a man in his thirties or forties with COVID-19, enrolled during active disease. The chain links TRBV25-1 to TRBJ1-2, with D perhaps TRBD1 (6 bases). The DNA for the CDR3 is TGTGCCAGCAGTCCCCCGACAGGACGGGTGGGTGGCTACACCTTC. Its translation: CASSPPTGRVGGYTF.